These T cell receptor beta chains were read from a single sample in a study of shared clonotypes between healthy human individuals. The repertoire was sequenced with immunoSEQ multiplex PCR; TCRdb's copy has only in-frame clones and lacks some. Altogether more than 1.2 million clones are present, approximately 98.5% being singletons, with the ten largest covering about 0.35%. Material: naive CD4+ T cells sorted from blood. The receptors derive from a man younger than 40 in good health. Both conserved end residues are part of each CDR3. The D gene is left open where the match is weak. The size field is filled for only some rows; it gives once, few, many or a size class.

-,-,TRBJ2-1,TRBV7-2,CASSRIADSYNEQFF,TGTGCCAGCAGCCGGATAGCGGACTCCTACAATGAGCAGTTCTTC
TRBD2,-,TRBJ2-1,TRBV14,CASSLQGGLAGRFVNEQFF,TGTGCCAGCAGCCTCCAAGGGGGACTAGCGGGAAGGTTTGTGAATGAGCAGTTCTTC
-,-,TRBJ1-5,TRBV7-8,CASSPNGLKPGGVYSNQPQHF,TGTGCCAGCAGCCCCAACGGCCTCAAGCCGGGGGGGGTTTATAGCAATCAGCCCCAGCATTTT
-,-,TRBJ1-2,TRBV28,CASSLSGGVGYTF,TGTGCCAGCAGTTTATCCGGGGGTGTCGGCTACACCTTC
TRBD1,-,TRBJ2-1,TRBV29-1,CSVEELTGGNVNEQFF,TGCAGCGTTGAAGAGCTGACAGGGGGCAACGTCAATGAGCAGTTCTTC
-,-,TRBJ1-4,TRBV11-2,CASSRQTDEKLFF,TGTGCCAGCAGCAGACAGACAGATGAAAAACTGTTTTTT
-,once,TRBJ2-7,TRBV6-5,CASSYKLGAVEQYF,TGTGCCAGCAGTTACAAGCTAGGAGCCGTCGAGCAGTACTTC
-,-,TRBJ1-5,TRBV6-1,CASSGEGYSNQPQHF,TGTGCCAGCAGTGGTGAGGGGTATAGCAATCAGCCCCAGCATTTT
TRBD2,-,TRBJ2-5,TRBV7-2,CASTPSRTSGSETQYF,TGTGCCAGCACCCCCAGCAGGACTAGCGGGAGCGAGACCCAGTACTTC
-,-,TRBJ2-5,TRBV18,CASSLRGGETQYF,TGTGCCAGCTCACTACGAGGCGGGGAGACCCAGTACTTC
TRBD1,once,TRBJ2-7,TRBV6-5,CASSIDQGARREQYF,TGTGCCAGCAGTATAGACCAGGGGGCAAGGAGGGAGCAGTACTTC
TRBD1,-,TRBJ2-7,TRBV13,CASSVTGLDYEQYF,TGTGCCAGCAGCGTGACAGGGTTGGACTACGAGCAGTACTTC
TRBD1,-,TRBJ2-2,TRBV25-1,CASSTQGAGTGELFF,TGTGCCAGCAGTACCCAGGGGGCCGGCACCGGGGAGCTGTTTTTT
TRBD1,-,TRBJ2-1,TRBV2,CASSWDRGRFEQFF,TGTGCCAGCAGTTGGGACAGGGGGCGATTTGAGCAGTTCTTC
-,-,TRBJ2-1,TRBV9,CASSVGRLIGNEQFF,TGTGCCAGCAGCGTAGGTCGGCTCATTGGCAATGAGCAGTTCTTC
-,-,TRBJ1-2,TRBV28,CASSSGNYGYTF,TGTGCCAGCAGTTCCGGTAACTATGGCTACACCTTC
-,-,TRBJ1-1,TRBV4-2,CASSQDLQGRWSATEAFF,TGTGCCAGCAGCCAAGATTTGCAGGGACGGTGGTCGGCCACTGAAGCTTTCTTT
TRBD1,-,TRBJ1-5,TRBV10-3,CAISESTDREGSGQPQHF,TGTGCCATCAGTGAGTCGACGGACAGGGAGGGATCAGGACAGCCCCAGCATTTT
-,-,TRBJ2-7,TRBV7-2,CASSLRRQQGPYEQYF,TGTGCCAGCAGCTTAAGGCGTCAGCAGGGCCCCTACGAGCAGTACTTC
-,once,TRBJ2-7,TRBV30,CAWSSLYEQYF,TGTGCCTGGAGCAGCCTCTACGAGCAGTACTTC
-,-,TRBJ1-1,TRBV10-2,CASSVQGAREAFF,TGCGCCAGCAGCGTACAGGGAGCTAGGGAAGCTTTCTTT
-,-,TRBJ2-7,TRBV7-6,CASSRRTGREQYF,TGTGCCAGCAGCCGGAGGACGGGGAGGGAGCAGTACTTC
TRBD2,-,TRBJ2-7,TRBV5-1,CASSPMTSGTYEQYF,TGCGCCAGCAGCCCGATGACTAGCGGGACCTACGAGCAGTACTTC
TRBD1,-,TRBJ1-1,TRBV7-6,CASSLEAPTGGMNTEAFF,TGTGCCAGCAGCTTAGAGGCCCCGACAGGGGGCATGAACACTGAAGCTTTCTTT
TRBD1,-,TRBJ2-2,TRBV5-1,CASSPLTGGDTGELFF,TGCGCCAGCAGCCCCTTGACAGGGGGCGACACCGGGGAGCTGTTTTTT
-,-,TRBJ2-7,TRBV6-5,CASSIAPSYEQYF,TGTGCCAGCAGTATTGCACCTTCCTACGAGCAGTACTTC
-,-,TRBJ1-2,TRBV18,CASSPRGLDYGYTF,TGTGCCAGCTCACCAAGGGGACTGGACTATGGCTACACCTTC
-,-,TRBJ2-2,TRBV10-3,CAISESAGIAGELFF,TGTGCCATCAGTGAGTCCGCGGGGATCGCCGGGGAGCTGTTTTTT
-,-,TRBJ1-1,TRBV10-3,CAISPPGEAEAFF,TGTGCCATCAGTCCCCCAGGGGAGGCTGAAGCTTTCTTT
-,-,TRBJ2-7,TRBV2,CASSVARTYEQYF,TGTGCCAGCAGTGTAGCCAGGACCTACGAGCAGTACTTC
-,-,TRBJ1-4,TRBV9,CASSVAIRDEKLFF,TGTGCCAGCAGCGTAGCTATCCGGGATGAAAAACTGTTTTTT
TRBD1,-,TRBJ1-2,TRBV7-8,CASSLLKLRDSYGYTF,TGTGCCAGCAGCTTACTAAAACTTCGGGACAGCTATGGCTACACCTTC
-,-,TRBJ2-1,TRBV28,CASSLSTLQSEQFF,TGTGCCAGCAGTTTATCCACCCTCCAAAGTGAGCAGTTCTTC
TRBD2,-,TRBJ2-5,TRBV14,CASSNHPQRGLAGQVYPQYF,TGTGCCAGCAGCAACCATCCCCAACGAGGACTAGCGGGACAAGTGTACCCCCAGTACTTC
TRBD2,-,TRBJ2-1,TRBV2,CADSGGTYNEQFF,TGTGCCGATAGCGGGGGCACCTACAATGAGCAGTTCTTC
TRBD2,-,TRBJ2-1,TRBV10-1,CASSEWGSGREYNEQFF,TGCGCCAGCAGTGAGTGGGGTAGCGGGAGGGAATACAATGAGCAGTTCTTC
TRBD1,-,TRBJ2-7,TRBV6-5,CASSQRGQGSYEQYF,TGTGCCAGCAGTCAACGGGGACAGGGAAGCTACGAGCAGTACTTC
TRBD1,-,TRBJ1-4,TRBV6-5,CASSRQGKEEKLFF,TGTGCCAGCAGTAGACAGGGGAAAGAGGAAAAACTGTTTTTT
-,once,TRBJ2-2,TRBV7-2,CASSLDVAGELFF,TGTGCCAGCAGCTTAGATGTGGCCGGGGAGCTGTTTTTT
-,-,TRBJ2-5,TRBV5-1,CASSSPGIQETQYF,TGCGCCAGCAGCTCTCCGGGGATCCAAGAGACCCAGTACTTC
-,-,TRBJ2-5,TRBV7-6,CASSLSGRREGTQYF,TGTGCCAGCAGCTTATCAGGGCGGAGAGAGGGGACCCAGTACTTC
-,-,TRBJ2-5,TRBV5-1,CASSLPGVQETQYF,TGCGCCAGCAGCTTGCCAGGGGTCCAAGAGACCCAGTACTTC
-,-,TRBJ1-1,TRBV6-5,CASSYGPVSTEAFF,TGTGCCAGCAGTTACGGGCCAGTGAGTACTGAAGCTTTCTTT
-,-,TRBJ2-7,TRBV5-6,CASSTQGQRSYEQYF,TGTGCCAGCAGCACCCAGGGACAACGCTCCTACGAGCAGTACTTC
-,-,TRBJ1-4,TRBV27,CASSAAGPQAQVATNEKLFF,TGTGCCAGCAGTGCCGCCGGGCCCCAGGCGCAAGTTGCAACTAATGAAAAACTGTTTTTT
-,-,TRBJ2-1,TRBV5-4,CASSPEVSSYNEQFF,TGTGCCAGCAGCCCCGAGGTGAGCTCCTACAATGAGCAGTTCTTC
-,-,TRBJ1-5,TRBV7-2,CASSLVVGQPQHF,TGTGCCAGCAGCTTAGTTGTGGGTCAGCCCCAGCATTTT
TRBD1,-,TRBJ2-3,TRBV5-1,CASSLTGAGDTQYF,TGCGCCAGCAGCCTGACAGGGGCCGGCGATACGCAGTATTTT
TRBD1,-,TRBJ2-7,TRBV19,CASGTGIEGEQYF,TGTGCCAGTGGGACAGGTATTGAAGGGGAGCAGTACTTC
TRBD1,-,TRBJ2-7,TRBV6-1,CASMRDRGTYEQYF,TGTGCCAGCATGAGAGACAGGGGGACCTACGAGCAGTACTTC
TRBD1,-,TRBJ1-2,TRBV2,CASSESRTGIGGYTF,TGTGCCAGCAGTGAAAGCAGGACAGGGATCGGCGGCTACACCTTC
-,-,TRBJ2-7,TRBV2,CASSLLAEQYF,TGTGCCAGTTCTCTTCTCGCCGAGCAGTACTTC
-,-,TRBJ2-7,TRBV6-5,CASSYSPIDDYEQYF,TGTGCCAGCAGTTACTCGCCCATTGACGATTACGAGCAGTACTTC
TRBD2,-,TRBJ2-7,TRBV5-4,CASSRTSGIPYEQYF,TGTGCCAGCAGCAGGACTAGCGGGATTCCCTACGAGCAGTACTTC
-,-,TRBJ1-5,TRBV25-1,CASSAWTVNQPQHF,TGTGCCAGCAGTGCCTGGACAGTCAATCAGCCCCAGCATTTT
-,-,TRBJ2-7,TRBV27,CASSSSGPGEQYF,TGTGCCAGCAGCTCGAGCGGGCCGGGGGAGCAGTACTTC
TRBD1,-,TRBJ2-7,TRBV29-1,CSVRDSLYEQYF,TGCAGCGTCCGGGACAGTCTTTACGAGCAGTACTTC
-,once,TRBJ1-1,TRBV28,CASTGGTEAFF,TGTGCCAGCACCGGAGGGACAGAAGCTTTCTTT
TRBD2,-,TRBJ2-2,TRBV11-2,CASSTLAGPNTGELFF,TGTGCCAGCAGCACGTTAGCGGGGCCGAACACCGGGGAGCTGTTTTTT